The clone carrying this TCR beta chain occurred a few times. The length of the CDR3 is 12 residues. V was pared by 7 bases and J by 1 base, with 7 bases between. Germline assignment: CDR1 MGHDK and CDR2 SYGVNS. Here immunoSEQ multiplex PCR was the method, and the copy in TCRdb shows in-frame clones only, minus some. The sample has about 35,000 clones, roughly four fifths seen once. The entry originates in a study of blood T cell repertoires in COVID-19. About the study: The United States, Italy and Spain supplied acute and convalescent COVID-19 samples. T cells, B-cell-depleted T cells, or PBMCs supplied cDNA or gDNA.

The material sequenced was peripheral blood. This sequence originates from a human donor in a cohort sampled during active or convalescent COVID-19. The donor label of this sample is uncertain. The V gene is TRBV25-1, the J gene TRBJ1-1; D ambiguous. The DNA for the CDR3 is TGTGCCAGCACCGGTTCGAACACTGAAGCTTTCTTT. Translating it yields CASTGSNTEAFF.